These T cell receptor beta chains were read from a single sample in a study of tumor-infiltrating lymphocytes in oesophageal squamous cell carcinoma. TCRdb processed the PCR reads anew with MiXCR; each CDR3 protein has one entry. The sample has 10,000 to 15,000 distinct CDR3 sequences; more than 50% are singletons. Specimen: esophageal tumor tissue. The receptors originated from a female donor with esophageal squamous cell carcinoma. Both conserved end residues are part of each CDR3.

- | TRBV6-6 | CASSYSGTADGEQYF
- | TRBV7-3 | CASSSWRDLYNEQFF
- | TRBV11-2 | CASSQTGVYNEQFF
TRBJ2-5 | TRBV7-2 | CASSLGDRGYQETQYF
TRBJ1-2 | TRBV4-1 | CASSFLSGQGGYGYTF
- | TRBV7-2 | CASSLSGGETQYF
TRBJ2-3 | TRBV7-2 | CASSLQAGLADTQYF
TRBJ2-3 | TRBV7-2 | CASSLRAGGSDTQYF
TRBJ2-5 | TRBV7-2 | CASSLGGGGAGETQYF
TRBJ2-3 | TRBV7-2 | CASSSRPGADTQYF
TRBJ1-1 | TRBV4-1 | CASSPGGDTEAFF
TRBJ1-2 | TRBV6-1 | CASTDRVAGYTF
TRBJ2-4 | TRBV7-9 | CASSKGWENIQYF
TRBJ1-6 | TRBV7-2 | CASSLGVGTWNSPLHF
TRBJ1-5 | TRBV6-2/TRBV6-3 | CASSDSIYSNQPQHF
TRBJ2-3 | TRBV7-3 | CASSGETDTQYF
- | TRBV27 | CASSSSLESNEQYF
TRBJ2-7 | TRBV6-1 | CASSVGTSVRYEQYF
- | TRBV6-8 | CASRGGGTRGGGSYNEQYF
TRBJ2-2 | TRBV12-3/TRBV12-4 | CASSTRTGPTGELFF
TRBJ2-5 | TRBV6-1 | CASSYNGAETQYF
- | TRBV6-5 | CASSPGYGYTF
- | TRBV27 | CASSLPGLPNEQFF
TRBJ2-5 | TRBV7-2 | CASSLWEVSQETQYF
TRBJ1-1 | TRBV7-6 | CASSLEDTAAFF
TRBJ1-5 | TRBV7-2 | CASSQRSGDNQPQHF
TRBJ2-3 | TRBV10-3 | CAISESGASTDTQYF
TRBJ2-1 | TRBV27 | CASRTGTGVHPRYNEQFF
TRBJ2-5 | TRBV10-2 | CASSGSRTSGTKYQETQYF
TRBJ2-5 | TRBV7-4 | CASSLVRGGQQETQYF
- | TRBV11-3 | CASRSRFSPYEQYF
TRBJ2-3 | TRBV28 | CASSLPPNTQYF
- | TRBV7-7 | CASSFTIGNEQFF
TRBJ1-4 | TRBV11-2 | CASSLVEGKLFF
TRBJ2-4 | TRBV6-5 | CASSYSRSVGNIQYF
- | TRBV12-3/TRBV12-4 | CASSPFSGRDNEQFF
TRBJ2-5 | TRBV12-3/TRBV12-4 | CASRAGGEETQYF
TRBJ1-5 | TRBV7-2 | CASSLGVPYSNQPQHF
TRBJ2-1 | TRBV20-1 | CSARPGLDLYEQFF
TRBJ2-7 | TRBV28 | CASTLYLGGNYEQYF
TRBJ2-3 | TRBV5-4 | CASSLAGLSTDTQYF
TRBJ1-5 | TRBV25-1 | CASSEGRTGYSNQPQHF
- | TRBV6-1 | CASKNGLAGGPSYEQYF
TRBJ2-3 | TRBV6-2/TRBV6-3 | CASRRDPTDTQYF
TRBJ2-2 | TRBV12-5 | CASGLTRTDKNTGELFF
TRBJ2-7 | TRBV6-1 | CASSTPTGTGGYEQYF
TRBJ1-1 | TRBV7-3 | CASSSTGTTNTEAFF
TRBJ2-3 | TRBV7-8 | CASSLGSTPSSTDTQYF
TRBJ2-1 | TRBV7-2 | CASSPMGAYNEQFF
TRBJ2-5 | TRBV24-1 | CATSDPGQGEETQYF
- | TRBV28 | CASSLGGGTYNEQFF
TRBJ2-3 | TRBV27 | CASSASGRFTGELYF
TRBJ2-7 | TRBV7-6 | CASSVSQGLLPYEQYF
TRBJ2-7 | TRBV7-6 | CASSLAPYEQYF